This T cell receptor (beta chain) was found in a study of beta chain features in type 1 diabetes. Study information: Healthy donors, compared against patients, showed similar age, gender and cell yields.

Germline assignment: CDR1 MNHNY and CDR2 SVGAGI (reference sequence). V lost 0 bases to trimming and J lost 4 bases, with 6 bases between them. The CDR3 is 13 amino acids. The entirety of the isolated RNA underwent reverse transcription, so expressed TCRB transcripts were sequenced. Regulatory, naive and central memory T cell samples averaged around 3.5 million reads. Using immunoSEQ multiplex PCR, the repertoire was profiled, and TCRdb retains in-frame clones only, with some absent. Of fewer than 400,000 clones in the sample, 6.5% to 10% were seen once. The source material was central memory CD4+ T cells from blood. This TCR was sampled from a woman under 30 in good health. The chain is built from TRBV6-6 and TRBJ1-2, with D possibly TRBD1 on 5 matching bases. For the CDR3, the DNA is TGTGCCAGCAGTTACTCAGGGACCTATGGCTACACCTTC. It yields the protein CASSYSGTYGYTF.